This T cell receptor (beta chain) emerged from a study of T cell changes during pregnancy in multiple sclerosis. This CDR3 has 21 residues. Germline V gene sequence: CDR1 LGHNA, CDR2 YNFKEQ. Losses at the gene ends were 1 base for V and 3 bases for J; bases not matched to a gene: 16. TCRdb's table, derived via immunoSEQ multiplex PCR, lists solely in-frame clones and lacks some. The repertoire has around 130,000 clones, roughly 96% of them found once; the top ten carry roughly 0.45%. J is TRBJ2-2 and V is TRBV4-2; 11 bases are shared with TRBD2. The TCR was taken from a female donor with multiple sclerosis, enrolled in a pregnancy study. This material consisted of peripheral blood, taken after pregnancy. The CDR3 is CASSQGTSVLAGVIDTGELFF. CDR3 bases: TGTGCCAGCAGCCAAGGGACATCGGTACTAGCGGGAGTCATCGACACCGGGGAGCTGTTTTTT.